The 14 T cell receptor beta chains reported below all come from one sample, sequenced in a study of identical twins. TCRdb analysed the 5' RACE reads with MiXCR anew, one entry per CDR3 protein. The repertoire includes 640,000 or so distinct CDR3 sequences, around 6% of them detected once, and 1.5% to 2% sits in the top ten. The sequenced sample consisted of naive T cells sorted from blood. The origin of the receptors is a man younger than 30 in good health.

Regarding this clonotype: One end of the junction fails to match germline, which may point to a read error. V is TRBV9 and J is TRBJ2-4; D tentatively reads TRBD1 or TRBD2 (6 bases each). The germline CDR1 and CDR2 sequences are SGDLS and YYNGEE. This CDR3 has 16 residues. CDR3 coding DNA: TGTGCCAGCATCGTAGGGGGGACCGAGGTCGGGGACATTCAGTACTTC. Residues: CASIVGGTEVGDIQYF.

This clonotype was detected ten times or more. In DNA form, the CDR3 reads TGCAGTGCTAGAGATCTTGCACAGCCGAACACTGAAGCTTTCTTT. Its protein is CSARDLAQPNTEAFF. V and J are TRBV20-1 and TRBJ1-1; unclear D gene. The CDR3 contains 15 residues. Germline assignment: CDR1 DFQATT and CDR2 SNEGSKA (reference sequence). V lost 0 bases and J lost 1, with 12 bases in between.

In its sample, this clonotype was seen many times. The chain uses TRBV6-5 and TRBJ1-5; D unclear. The germline CDR1 and CDR2 sequences are MNHEY and SVGAGI. The CDR3 spans 16 residues. Trimming left V 4 bases short and J 7 bases short, with 20 bases between. The CDR3 is CASSSPSGRIKQPQHF. The CDR3 region has the DNA TGTGCCAGCAGTTCCCCGTCGGGCAGGATAAAGCAGCCCCAGCATTTT.

In this sample, this clonotype turned up a few times. The rearrangement links TRBV4-1 to TRBJ2-3; D gene unclear. Germline values: CDR1 MGHRA, CDR2 YSYEKL. The CDR3 has 14 amino acids. Deletions cut 0 bases from V and 6 bases from J, with 10 bases between. CDR3 region: CASSQDLLVDTQYF. The CDR3 coding sequence is TGCGCCAGCAGCCAAGATCTACTGGTGGATACGCAGTATTTT.

V and J are TRBV6-1 and TRBJ1-5; D is unresolved. From germline, CDR1 is MNHNS and CDR2 SASEGT. The V and J ends lost 4 bases and 7 bases respectively, with 11 bases between them. There are 13 residues in the CDR3. In DNA, the CDR3 is TGTGCCAGCAGTGTAGTTTCGTACCAGCCCCAGCATTTT. It specifies CASSVVSYQPQHF.

In its sample, this clonotype was seen many times. The chain joins TRBV20-1 to TRBJ2-5, with D perhaps matching TRBD1 or TRBD2 (5 bases each). Germline values: CDR1 DFQATT, CDR2 SNEGSKA (reference sequence). Between the trimmed V and J ends, which lost 2 bases and 4 bases, there was a span of 11 bases. The CDR3 extends over 13 amino acids. The CDR3 protein is CSARSGRAETQYF. The CDR3, as DNA: TGCAGTGCTAGATCGGGGCGGGCAGAGACCCAGTACTTC.

The chain employs TRBV7-9 and TRBJ1-6; D is unclear. The CDR3 runs 14 residues. V was pared by 3 bases and J by 5 bases, with 8 bases between. Germline V CDR1 and CDR2: SEHNR, FQNEAQ (reference sequence). DNA of the CDR3: TGTGCCAGCAGCTTTGCTGTTAATAATTCACCCCTCCACTTT. This sequence encodes CASSFAVNNSPLHF.

J is TRBJ2-2 and V is TRBV24-1; 7 nucleotides align to TRBD2. CDR1 is KGHDR, CDR2 SFDVKD, per germline. The V gene end was trimmed by 2 bases and the J gene end by 0 bases; junction bases not matched to a gene: 5. The CDR3 is made up of 17 amino acids. The CDR3, as DNA: TGTGCCACCAGTGATTCCCGGGACTACCCGAACACCGGGGAGCTGTTTTTT. Protein sequence: CATSDSRDYPNTGELFF.

The chain combines TRBV29-1 with TRBJ2-3; TRBD1 matches 7 bases. The CDR3 has 13 residues. CDR1 SQVTM and CDR2 ANQGSEA come from the germline V gene. V shed 7 bases, J shed 5 bases, and the junction held 9 bases outside the gene matches. The CDR3 reads CSGQGVKKDTQYF. DNA of the CDR3: TGCAGCGGGCAGGGGGTTAAGAAAGATACGCAGTATTTT.

The chain uses TRBV2 and TRBJ2-1; D is unresolved. V shed 2 bases and J shed 12 bases, with 14 bases lying between them. Per the germline V gene, CDR1 is SNHLY and CDR2 is FYNNEI. The CDR3 spans 13 residues. Here the CDR3 reads CASSEPTLWGQFF. Here the CDR3 DNA reads TGTGCCAGCAGTGAACCTACTCTGTGGGGGCAGTTCTTC.

The J gene is TRBJ2-4, the V gene TRBV7-3; D possibly uses TRBD1 or TRBD2 (6 bases each). Germline values: CDR1 SGHTA, CDR2 FQGTGA. Trimming took 4 bases from V and 5 from J, leaving 15 bases between them. The CDR3 has 15 amino acids. CDR3 in amino acids: CASSWGSGAENIQYF. The CDR3 region has the DNA TGTGCCAGCAGCTGGGGATCGGGGGCGGAAAACATTCAGTACTTC.

The V gene is TRBV28, the J gene TRBJ2-7, with TRBD2 as a possible D gene (5 bases). Germline V gene data show CDR1 as MDHEN and CDR2 as SYDVKM. The V end lost 3 bases, the J end lost 2 bases, and 11 bases lay between the germline ends. The CDR3 totals 14 residues. The CDR3 DNA reads as TGTGCCAGCAGTTTCCACGACGGGACCTACGAGCAGTACTTC. The encoded protein is CASSFHDGTYEQYF. The full variable domain, with the rest looked up from reference TRBV28 and TRBJ2-7, is DVKVTQSSRYLVKRTGEKVFLECVQDMDHENMFWYRQDPGLGLRLIYFSYDVKMKEKGDIPEGYSVSREKKERFSLILESASTNQTSMYLCASSFHDGTYEQYFGPGTRLTVT.

This clonotype was seen ten or more times. V and J are TRBV3-1 and TRBJ2-3, with D possibly TRBD2 on 6 matching bases. CDR1 is LGHDT and CDR2 is YNNKEL in the germline V gene (reference sequence). V lost 4 bases to trimming and J lost 6 bases, with 11 bases between them. CDR3 length equals 13 residues. The CDR3 region is CASSLVGGDTQYF. For the CDR3, the DNA is TGTGCCAGCAGCCTCGTCGGAGGGGATACGCAGTATTTT.

This clonotype was seen more than once but under ten times. V and J are TRBV5-5 and TRBJ2-7; D not certain. Germline CDR1 is SGHKS and CDR2 is YYEKEE (reference sequence). This CDR3 is 13 amino acids long. V lost 4 bases and J lost 2, with 10 bases in between. This CDR3 is CASSILGAYEQYF. CDR3 DNA: TGTGCCAGCAGCATTCTTGGCGCCTACGAGCAGTACTTC.